This T cell receptor (beta chain) is from a study of CD8 T cells in ankylosing spondylitis. Making the TCR beta libraries involved quantitative 5'-RACE with molecular barcodes. TCRdb ran MiXCR on the 5' RACE reads and lists one entry per CDR3 protein. This sample has just under 550,000 distinct CDR3 sequences, with 12% found just once. V lost 3 bases and J lost 12, with 21 bases in between. Germline values: CDR1 DFQATT, CDR2 SNEGSKA (reference sequence). The CDR3 runs 14 residues. General observations from the study: Within ankylosing spondylitis blood, a TCR beta motif made up of several highly homologous variants appeared to be characteristic.

This clonotype occurred many times. The antigen is not known. Source material: blood, either unsorted or a sorted T cell fraction (not recorded which). The chain employs TRBV20-1 and TRBJ2-1; D tentatively fits TRBD1 or TRBD2 (5 bases each). The sequence derives from a male donor with ankylosing spondylitis. The CDR3 sequence is CSARNFLGESGQFF. The CDR3 DNA is TGCAGTGCTAGGAATTTTTTAGGGGAGTCTGGGCAGTTCTTC.